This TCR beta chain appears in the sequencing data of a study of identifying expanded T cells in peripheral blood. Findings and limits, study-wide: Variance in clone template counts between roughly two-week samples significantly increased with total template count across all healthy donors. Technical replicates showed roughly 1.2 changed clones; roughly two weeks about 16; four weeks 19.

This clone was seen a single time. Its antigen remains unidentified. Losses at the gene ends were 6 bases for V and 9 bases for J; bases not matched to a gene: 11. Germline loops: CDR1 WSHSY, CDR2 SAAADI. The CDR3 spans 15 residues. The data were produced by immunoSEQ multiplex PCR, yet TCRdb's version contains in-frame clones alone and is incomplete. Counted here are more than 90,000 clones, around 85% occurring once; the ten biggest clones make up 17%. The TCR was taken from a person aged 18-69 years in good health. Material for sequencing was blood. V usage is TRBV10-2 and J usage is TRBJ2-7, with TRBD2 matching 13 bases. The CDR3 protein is CASSSGLAGIFGQYF. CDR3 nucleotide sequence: TGCGCCAGCAGCTCGGGACTAGCGGGGATTTTTGGGCAGTACTTC.